Each of the 9 T cell receptor beta chains below was sequenced from the same sample in a study of blood T cell repertoires in COVID-19. TCRdb's copy holds only in-frame clones and misses some; the assay was immunoSEQ multiplex PCR. In the table there are about 240,000 clones, approximately 86% of which are singletons. Sequencing was done on a sample of PBMCs or T cells enriched from blood (not recorded which). All receptors come from a woman between 35 and 50 years old with acute COVID-19.

This chain's CDR3 is CASSSTDRRGNTIYF. The CDR3 DNA sequence: TGTGCCAGCAGTTCGACCGACAGGCGTGGAAACACCATATATTTT. This chain links TRBV6-5 with TRBJ1-3; TRBD1 is a possible D gene (6 bases). The ends were cut back, 4 bases at V and 3 bases at J, with 13 bases in the middle. The germline CDR1 and CDR2 sequences are MNHEY and SVGAGI. The CDR3 loop spans 15 amino acids.

The chain recombines TRBV4-1 with TRBJ2-7; D gene ambiguous. V lost 0 bases to trimming and J lost 1 base, with 4 bases between them. The CDR3 has 13 amino acids. Germline V gene data show CDR1 as MGHRA and CDR2 as YSYEKL. The chain's CDR3 is CASSQERSYEQYF. In nucleotides, the CDR3 is TGCGCCAGCAGCCAAGAGCGGTCCTACGAGCAGTACTTC.

The chain employs TRBV2 and TRBJ2-2; TRBD1 might be the D (5 bases). The germline V gene has CDR1 SNHLY and CDR2 FYNNEI. CDR3 size: 14 residues. Deletions cut 6 bases from V and 6 bases from J, with 14 bases between. CDR3 protein: CASRIQGTAGELFF. The DNA for the CDR3 is TGTGCCAGCAGGATCCAGGGTACGGCCGGGGAGCTGTTTTTT.

The rearrangement links TRBV5-6 to TRBJ2-1; TRBD2 matches 9 bases. Germline assignment: CDR1 SGHDT and CDR2 YYEEEE. The CDR3 is made up of 15 amino acids. The junction had 0 bases not matched to a gene; V was cut back by 2 bases and J by 0 bases. The CDR3 here is CASSFSGSSYNEQFF. Here the CDR3 DNA reads TGTGCCAGCAGCTTTAGCGGGAGCTCCTACAATGAGCAGTTCTTC.

This clone was found once. The genes are TRBV7-6 and TRBJ2-1; 12 nucleotides match TRBD2. The germline V gene has CDR1 SGHVS and CDR2 FNYEAQ. This CDR3 comprises 16 residues. Germline trimming cut 4 bases from V and 3 bases from J; bases unmatched to any gene: 4. DNA of the CDR3: TGTGCCAGCAGCTCCCAGACTAGCGGGAGCTACAATGAGCAGTTCTTC. This encodes CASSSQTSGSYNEQFF. The full variable domain, rest sourced from reference TRBV7-6 and TRBJ2-1, is GAGVSQSPRYKVTKRGQDVALRCDPISGHVSLYWYRQALGQGPEFLTYFNYEAQQDKSGLPNDRFSAERPEGSISTLTIQRTEQRDSAMYRCASSSQTSGSYNEQFFGPGTRLTVL.

The chain recombines TRBV27 with TRBJ1-6, with 7 bases fitting TRBD1. Germline V lookup: CDR1 MNHEY, CDR2 SMNVEV (reference sequence). The CDR3 loop spans 15 amino acids. The trim removed 5 bases at V and 7 bases at J, leaving 8 bases unmatched. The CDR3 sequence: CASSPTGYANSPLHF. The CDR3 DNA is TGTGCCAGCAGTCCGACAGGGTATGCCAATTCACCCCTCCACTTT.

This clone was detected once. J is TRBJ1-1 and V is TRBV7-9; D not resolved. This CDR3 is 15 amino acids long. V shed 5 bases and J shed 2 bases, with 15 bases lying between them. From germline, CDR1 is SEHNR and CDR2 FQNEAQ (reference sequence). In DNA, the CDR3 is TGTGCCAGCAGCATAAGGAGGGCGGGAAACACTGAAGCTTTCTTT. Translated, it gives CASSIRRAGNTEAFF.

This chain connects TRBV19 to TRBJ2-7, with 12 bases matching TRBD1. V trimming: 5 bases; J trimming: 5 bases; junction bases outside the gene matches: 4. Looked up from germline, CDR1 is LNHDA and CDR2 is SQIVND (reference sequence). The length of the CDR3 is 14 residues. CDR3 sequence: CASSGGTGGDEQYF. DNA for the CDR3: TGTGCCAGTAGTGGTGGGACAGGGGGCGACGAGCAGTACTTC.

This chain joins TRBV5-1 and TRBJ2-7, with a weak D call TRBD2 (7 bases). The CDR3 has 17 residues. Germline V gene data show CDR1 as SGHRS and CDR2 as YFSETQ. V was pared by 4 bases and J by 5 bases, with 25 bases between. This CDR3 reads CASSQLGGRARLDEQYF. The DNA for the CDR3 is TGCGCCAGCAGCCAACTAGGGGGGAGGGCCAGACTCGACGAGCAGTACTTC.